Listed below are T cell receptor beta chains from one sample, sequenced in a study of blood T cell repertoires in COVID-19. Repertoires were generated with immunoSEQ multiplex PCR, while TCRdb's copy carries only in-frame clones and drops some. The sample has about 430,000 clones; roughly 90% are singletons. Sequenced: PBMCs or T cells enriched from blood (not recorded which). The source of these receptors is a young woman with acute COVID-19. The CDR3 runs from the conserved cysteine through the conserved F or W. A D gene is named only where the DNA matches it firmly. Clone sizes are given selectively: once, few, many, or a class where the clone is expanded.

v_gene	d_gene	j_gene	abundance	CDR3aa	CDR3nt
TRBV7-2	-	TRBJ2-4	-	CASGPRKNIQYF	TGTGCCAGCGGGCCACGCAAAAACATTCAGTACTTC
TRBV7-6	-	TRBJ2-7	-	CASSPAFGGMSYEQYF	TGTGCCAGCAGCCCGGCTTTTGGGGGGATGTCCTACGAGCAGTACTTC
TRBV5-4	-	TRBJ1-2	-	CASSLHGVGRGYTF	TGTGCCAGCAGCTTGCACGGGGTAGGACGAGGCTACACCTTC
TRBV12-5	TRBD1	TRBJ2-1	-	CASGLVHGDSTWNEQFF	TGTGCTAGTGGTTTGGTCCATGGGGACAGCACCTGGAATGAGCAGTTCTTC
TRBV30	-	TRBJ1-2	-	CAWTAGRDGYTF	TGTGCCTGGACGGCGGGCCGTGATGGCTACACCTTC
TRBV29-1	TRBD1	TRBJ1-2	-	CSVLPDRGYGYTF	TGCAGCGTCTTACCTGACAGGGGATACGGCTACACCTTC
TRBV18	-	TRBJ2-7	-	CASSQSAPSRAYEQYF	TGTGCCAGCTCTCAATCCGCCCCATCGCGAGCCTACGAGCAGTACTTC
TRBV2	TRBD1	TRBJ2-6	-	CATPGTGAGANVLTF	TGTGCCACCCCCGGGACAGGGGCTGGGGCCAACGTCCTGACTTTC
TRBV24-1	-	TRBJ1-1	-	CATSDSGTGKTEAFF	TGTGCCACCAGTGATTCTGGAACAGGGAAAACTGAAGCTTTCTTT
TRBV11-2	TRBD2	TRBJ2-7	once	CASSLSGLAGYEQYF	TGTGCCAGCAGCTTATCTGGACTAGCGGGGTACGAGCAGTACTTC
TRBV15	-	TRBJ1-1	once	CATSREGTPRDTEAFF	TGTGCCACCAGCAGAGAGGGGACACCGAGGGACACTGAAGCTTTCTTT
TRBV2	-	TRBJ1-1	-	CASSEAPGPTEAFF	TGTGCCAGCAGTGAAGCGCCAGGGCCCACTGAAGCTTTCTTT
TRBV9	-	TRBJ2-2	-	CASSARGAGELFF	TGTGCCAGCAGCGCTCGCGGGGCCGGGGAGCTGTTTTTT
TRBV7-2	TRBD1	TRBJ1-1	few	CASSFRGGTDTEAFF	TGTGCCAGCAGCTTTCGTGGTGGGACAGACACTGAAGCTTTCTTT
TRBV5-1	-	TRBJ1-4	-	CASSEGGRTNEKLFF	TGCGCCAGCAGCGAGGGGGGGCGAACTAATGAAAAACTGTTTTTT
TRBV7-2	TRBD2	TRBJ2-7	-	CASSNLAGGNEQYF	TGTGCCAGCAGCAATCTAGCGGGGGGTAACGAGCAGTACTTC
TRBV18	-	TRBJ1-1	-	CASSQQGNQAFF	TGTGCCAGCTCTCAACAGGGTAATCAAGCTTTCTTT
TRBV5-1	TRBD1	TRBJ2-3	-	CASSPHSTGSTDTQYF	TGCGCCAGCAGCCCGCACTCGACAGGGAGCACAGATACGCAGTATTTT
TRBV7-8	-	TRBJ1-1	once	CASSLAGDRREAFF	TGTGCCAGCAGCTTAGCTGGAGACAGGAGGGAAGCTTTCTTT
TRBV3-1/TRBV3-2	TRBD1	TRBJ1-5	-	CASSQGPGGASNQPQHF	TGTGCCAGCAGCCAAGGTCCAGGGGGCGCGAGCAATCAGCCCCAGCATTTT
TRBV19	-	TRBJ1-4	few	CASSIPGELFNEKLFF	TGTGCCAGTAGTATCCCCGGAGAACTATTTAATGAAAAACTGTTTTTT
TRBV28	TRBD1	TRBJ2-7	-	CASSLTGTSYEQYF	TGTGCCAGCAGCTTGACAGGGACGTCCTACGAGCAGTACTTC
TRBV5-1	TRBD1	TRBJ1-6	-	CASSITGVDNSPLHF	TGCGCCAGCAGCATCACAGGGGTTGATAATTCACCCCTCCACTTT
TRBV4-3	TRBD1	TRBJ1-1	once	CASRFANWDRGGTNTEAFF	TGCGCCAGCAGATTCGCCAATTGGGACAGGGGGGGCACGAACACTGAAGCTTTCTTT
TRBV2	TRBD1	TRBJ2-3	-	CASSLQGLDTQYF	TGTGCCAGCAGCCTACAGGGGCTAGATACGCAGTATTTT
TRBV27	TRBD1	TRBJ2-7	-	CASSPIGTGDPYEQYF	TGTGCCAGCAGTCCCATTGGGACAGGGGACCCCTACGAGCAGTACTTC
TRBV24-1	TRBD1	TRBJ1-5	-	CATSDSRTGGNQPQHF	TGTGCCACCAGTGATTCTCGGACAGGGGGCAATCAGCCCCAGCATTTT
TRBV7-9	TRBD1	TRBJ2-1	-	CASSPGTGAYNEQFF	TGTGCCAGCAGCCCCGGGACAGGGGCCTACAATGAGCAGTTCTTC
TRBV18	-	TRBJ1-1	-	CASSPGNFQWNTEAFF	TGTGCCAGCTCACCAGGTAACTTTCAATGGAACACTGAAGCTTTCTTT
TRBV5-1	-	TRBJ1-2	-	CASSSIDSFYGYTF	TGCGCCAGCAGCTCTATTGACAGTTTCTATGGCTACACCTTC
TRBV3-1/TRBV3-2	-	TRBJ1-2	once	CASSPRVGYGYTF	TGTGCCAGCAGCCCTCGGGTCGGGTATGGCTACACCTTC
TRBV6-5	-	TRBJ2-7	-	CASSYAGPYEQYF	TGTGCCAGCAGTTATGCAGGGCCCTACGAGCAGTACTTC
TRBV2	-	TRBJ1-5	-	CALGGNQPQHF	TGTGCCCTCGGGGGGAATCAGCCCCAGCATTTT
TRBV3-1/TRBV3-2	-	TRBJ2-2	-	CASSPRGNTGELFF	TGTGCCAGCAGCCCCAGGGGTAACACCGGGGAGCTGTTTTTT
TRBV5-1	TRBD1	TRBJ2-3	-	CASRFTTGATDTQYF	TGCGCCAGCAGGTTTACAACAGGGGCTACAGATACGCAGTATTTT